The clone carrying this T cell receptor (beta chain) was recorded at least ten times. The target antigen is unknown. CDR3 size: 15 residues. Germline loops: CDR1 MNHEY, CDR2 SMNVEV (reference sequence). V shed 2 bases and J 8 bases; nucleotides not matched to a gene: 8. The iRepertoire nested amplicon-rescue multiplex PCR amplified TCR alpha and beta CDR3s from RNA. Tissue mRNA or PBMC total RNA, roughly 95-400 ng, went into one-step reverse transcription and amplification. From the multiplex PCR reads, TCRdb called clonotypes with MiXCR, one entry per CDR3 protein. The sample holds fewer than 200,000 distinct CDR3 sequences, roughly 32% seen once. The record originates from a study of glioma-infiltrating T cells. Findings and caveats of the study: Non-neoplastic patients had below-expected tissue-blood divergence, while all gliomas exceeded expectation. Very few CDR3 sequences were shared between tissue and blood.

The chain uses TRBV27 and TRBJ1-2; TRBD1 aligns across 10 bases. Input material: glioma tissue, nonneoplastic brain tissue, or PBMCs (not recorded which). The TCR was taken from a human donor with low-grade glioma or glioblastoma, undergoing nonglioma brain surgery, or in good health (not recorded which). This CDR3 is CASSLKGTGVTGYTF. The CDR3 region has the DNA TGTGCCAGCAGTTTAAAGGGGACAGGGGTAACGGGCTACACCTTC.